Presented here are 14 T cell receptor beta chains from one specimen sequenced in a study of cytomegalovirus exposure and HLA in healthy donors. The PCR was carried out with 60 Vbeta primers and 13 Jbeta primers. Libraries were prepared by immunoSEQ multiplex PCR; TCRdb keeps only in-frame clonotypes and omits some of them. This table holds 110,000 to 150,000 clones, roughly 65% found once. Input material: PBMCs. Receptor source: a man aged 55 to 70 in good health and CMV-seronegative.

The rearrangement links TRBV5-1 to TRBJ2-5; D possibly corresponds to TRBD2 (5 bases). The V and J ends lost 3 bases and 4 bases respectively, with 13 bases between them. Germline V lookup: CDR1 SGHRS, CDR2 YFSETQ. The CDR3 spans 14 residues. CDR3 region: CASSYGPEGETQYF. The CDR3 DNA is TGCGCCAGCAGCTATGGACCAGAGGGAGAGACCCAGTACTTC.

The chain has TRBV19 and TRBJ1-1; D gene ambiguous. Germline V lookup: CDR1 LNHDA, CDR2 SQIVND (reference sequence). The CDR3 is made up of 14 amino acids. Trimming pared 1 base from V and 4 bases from J, leaving 10 bases between. For the CDR3, the DNA is TGTGCCAGTAGTATAGTAAGCCAGGTCACTGAAGCTTTCTTT. The encoded protein is CASSIVSQVTEAFF.

The CDR3 loop is CASSFQGARETQYF. The CDR3, as DNA: TGTGCCAGCAGTTTCCAGGGGGCCCGGGAGACCCAGTACTTC. This chain uses TRBV28 with TRBJ2-5; 8 nucleotides match TRBD1. This CDR3 is built from 14 residues. Germline values: CDR1 MDHEN, CDR2 SYDVKM. V was pared by 3 bases and J by 5 bases, with 5 bases of the junction left unmatched. Variable domain in full (rest from reference TRBV28 and TRBJ2-5): DVKVTQSSRYLVKRTGEKVFLECVQDMDHENMFWYRQDPGLGLRLIYFSYDVKMKEKGDIPEGYSVSREKKERFSLILESASTNQTSMYLCASSFQGARETQYFGPGTRLLVL.

The chain carries TRBV6-1 and TRBJ1-3; unclear D gene. Germline assignment: CDR1 MNHNS and CDR2 SASEGT. CDR3 length: 14 residues. Trimming pared 5 bases from V and 1 base from J, leaving 9 bases between. This chain's CDR3 is CASSPGNSGNTIYF. The CDR3 DNA reads as TGTGCCAGCAGTCCGGGTAATTCTGGAAACACCATATATTTT.

The chain recombines TRBV5-4 with TRBJ1-6; 10 nucleotides line up with TRBD1. The germline CDR1 and CDR2 sequences are SGHNT and YYREEE (reference sequence). V shed 4 bases, J shed 8 bases, and the junction held 6 bases outside the gene matches. The CDR3 runs to 15 residues. CDR3: CASSPRQGAHSPLHF. Here the CDR3 DNA reads TGTGCCAGCAGCCCCAGACAGGGGGCCCATTCACCCCTCCACTTT. Full variable domain (missing parts from reference TRBV5-4 and TRBJ1-6): ETGVTQSPTHLIKTRGQQVTLRCSSQSGHNTVSWYQQALGQGPQFIFQYYREEENGRGNFPPRFSGLQFPNYSSELNVNALELDDSALYLCASSPRQGAHSPLHFGNGTRLTVT.

This chain joins TRBV19 and TRBJ1-4; 8 nucleotides align to TRBD1. This CDR3 has 15 residues. Germline CDR1 LNHDA, CDR2 SQIVND (reference sequence). V lost 5 bases, J lost 2 bases, and 4 bases stayed unmatched. CDR3 residues: CASSHHRGTNEKLFF. The CDR3 DNA reads TGTGCCAGTAGTCACCACAGGGGGACTAATGAAAAACTGTTTTTT. Based on the CDR3 plus reference TRBV19 and TRBJ1-4, the full variable domain is DGGITQSPKYLFRKEGQNVTLSCEQNLNHDAMYWYRQDPGQGLRLIYYSQIVNDFQKGDIAEGYSVSREKKESFPLTVTSAQKNPTAFYLCASSHHRGTNEKLFFGSGTQLSVL.

The CDR3 DNA is TGTGCCAGCAGTGTAGGGACAGGGAACACTGAAGCTTTCTTT. Protein product: CASSVGTGNTEAFF. The chain is built from TRBV6-5 and TRBJ1-1, with 8 bases that match TRBD1. Trimming at V came to 5 bases and at J to 1 base, leaving 3 bases not matched to a gene. The germline V gene encodes CDR1 MNHEY and CDR2 SVGAGI. This CDR3 region has 14 residues.

The CDR3 DNA follows: TGTGCCAGCAATCCGGGACAGGGGGCTAGCGAGCAGTACTTC. This translates into CASNPGQGASEQYF. The rearrangement uses TRBV28 and TRBJ2-7; TRBD1 matches 12 bases. V was pared by 7 bases and J by 6 bases, with 7 bases of the junction left unmatched. CDR1 and CDR2 from the germline V gene are MDHEN and SYDVKM. The CDR3 loop spans 14 amino acids.

In this sample, this clone turned up a few times. The genes are TRBV5-1 and TRBJ1-2; D is undetermined. The CDR3 runs to 15 residues. Looked up from germline, CDR1 is SGHRS and CDR2 is YFSETQ. Trimming stripped 0 bases from V and 4 bases from J, with 13 bases between. The CDR3 nucleotides read TGCGCCAGCAGCTTGGCCCCCAGTTATCTCTATGGCTACACCTTC. Translation: CASSLAPSYLYGYTF.

The rearrangement uses TRBV2 and TRBJ1-1; possible D gene TRBD1, 6 bases. This CDR3 has 15 residues. Germline loops: CDR1 SNHLY, CDR2 FYNNEI. The germline V and J ends were trimmed by 2 bases and 4 bases, with 14 bases remaining between them. The CDR3 loop is CASSESGGLVTEAFF. CDR3 DNA sequence: TGTGCCAGCAGTGAAAGCGGGGGGCTTGTCACTGAAGCTTTCTTT.

The genes are TRBV5-1 and TRBJ1-1; D is unresolved. CDR1 is SGHRS and CDR2 is YFSETQ in the germline V gene. V was pared by 0 bases and J by 0 bases, with 6 bases between. CDR3 length: 14 amino acids. The CDR3 reads CASSLGLVNTEAFF. CDR3 DNA: TGCGCCAGCAGCTTGGGACTCGTGAACACTGAAGCTTTCTTT. Full variable domain (rest looked up from reference TRBV5-1 and TRBJ1-1): KAGVTQTPRYLIKTRGQQVTLSCSPISGHRSVSWYQQTPGQGLQFLFEYFSETQRNKGNFPGRFSGRQFSNSRSEMNVSTLELGDSALYLCASSLGLVNTEAFFGQGTRLTVV.

The chain employs TRBV6-6 and TRBJ2-7; tentatively, D is TRBD2 (6 bases). From germline, CDR1 is MNHNY and CDR2 SVGAGI (reference sequence). The length of the CDR3 is 15 residues. V was pared by 2 bases and J by 0 bases, with 11 bases between. CDR3 sequence: CASSYTRGFSYEQYF. CDR3 sequence (DNA): TGTGCCAGCAGTTACACCCGGGGGTTCTCCTACGAGCAGTACTTC.

The V and J genes are TRBV19 and TRBJ2-2, with a possible D match to TRBD2 (5 bases). CDR1 and CDR2 (germline): LNHDA, SQIVND (reference sequence). The V end lost 5 bases, the J end lost 0 bases, and 10 bases lay between the germline ends. The CDR3 is made up of 15 amino acids. CDR3 residues: CASSGYSANTGELFF. CDR3 DNA: TGTGCCAGTAGTGGGTATAGCGCGAACACCGGGGAGCTGTTTTTT. The variable domain in full, with the rest retrieved from reference TRBV19 and TRBJ2-2, is DGGITQSPKYLFRKEGQNVTLSCEQNLNHDAMYWYRQDPGQGLRLIYYSQIVNDFQKGDIAEGYSVSREKKESFPLTVTSAQKNPTAFYLCASSGYSANTGELFFGEGSRLTVL.

This chain connects TRBV9 to TRBJ1-3, with D uncertain. Germline loops: CDR1 SGDLS, CDR2 YYNGEE. CDR3 length equals 15 residues. Trimming removed 4 bases from V and 0 bases from J, with 11 bases in between. The CDR3 protein is CASSFSEDSGNTIYF. In nucleotides, the CDR3 is TGTGCCAGCAGCTTTTCAGAGGACTCTGGAAACACCATATATTTT.